This T cell receptor (beta chain) was sequenced during a study of beta chain features in type 1 diabetes. This CDR3 has 17 residues. Trimming took 3 bases from V and 1 from J, leaving 17 bases between them. The germline gives CDR1 MDHEN, CDR2 SYDVKM. Every bit of the isolated RNA underwent reverse transcription, so sequencing read expressed TCRB transcripts. Clones were read by immunoSEQ multiplex PCR, and TCRdb kept only the in-frame ones, dropping some. The sample yields 810,000 or so clones, 15% to 20% seen once. The sequenced sample was naive CD4+ T cells from blood. The chain carries TRBV28 and TRBJ2-3; possibly TRBD2 for D (6 bases). The origin of this receptor is a young woman in good health. CDR3 loop: CASSFGGAGPGTDTQYF. CDR3 coding DNA: TGTGCCAGCAGTTTTGGAGGGGCCGGACCGGGCACAGATACGCAGTATTTT. The variable domain in full, with the rest retrieved from reference TRBV28 and TRBJ2-3, is DVKVTQSSRYLVKRTGEKVFLECVQDMDHENMFWYRQDPGLGLRLIYFSYDVKMKEKGDIPEGYSVSREKKERFSLILESASTNQTSMYLCASSFGGAGPGTDTQYFGPGTRLTVL.